The 6 T cell receptor beta chains presented below share a single source sample, sequenced in a study of human T cells and chemical hapten exposure. TCRdb independently ran MiXCR on the RACE reads; one entry per CDR3 protein. Of around 130,000 distinct CDR3 sequences listed, over 9.5% are singletons. Time point defined: patch test 2, 6 weeks after DPC sensitization. Noted treatment: therapeutic diphenylcyclopropenone sensitization with weekly scalp DPC. The sequenced sample was whole blood, obtained in connection with sensitization to the hapten diphenylcyclopropenone (DPC). The receptors come from a woman between 50 and 59 years old with alopecia areata. Some clones in this sample may be carry-over from other donors' samples.

This clonotype was counted at least ten times. The chain couples TRBV12-3 or TRBV12-4 to TRBJ2-3, with D unclear. Trimming stripped 6 bases from V and 6 bases from J, with 10 bases between. This CDR3 spans 12 amino acids. The DNA of the CDR3 is TGTGCCAGCAGCCCTCACGGGGATACGCAGTATTTT. It translates to CASSPHGDTQYF.

The chain is built from TRBV12-3 or TRBV12-4 and TRBJ1-3, with D possibly being TRBD1 (5 bases). The CDR3 has 15 residues. Between the trimmed V and J ends, which lost 1 base and 4 bases, there was a span of 11 bases. In DNA form, the CDR3 reads TGTGCCAGCAGTTTAGGGGGCGGACTGGGAAACACCATATATTTT. Protein: CASSLGGGLGNTIYF.

The chain couples TRBV28 to TRBJ1-5; D is possibly TRBD1 (5 bases). The germline V gene encodes CDR1 MDHEN and CDR2 SYDVKM. The CDR3 runs to 14 residues. With 11 bases removed from V and 2 bases from J, the gap between germline ends came to 16 bases. The CDR3 nucleotides read TGTGCCGCCCTAGGGGAATTAGGCAATCAGCCCCAGCATTTT. This codes for CAALGELGNQPQHF.

This clonotype was picked up a small number of times. V is TRBV2 and J is TRBJ2-1; D might be TRBD1 (6 bases). Per germline, CDR1 SNHLY and CDR2 FYNNEI. Trimming removed 7 bases from V and 9 bases from J, with 10 bases in between. This CDR3 is 11 amino acids long. This CDR3 reads CASNRVGEQFF. CDR3 in DNA: TGTGCCAGCAACAGGGTTGGTGAGCAGTTCTTC.

This clonotype was found many times. The chain combines TRBV7-6 with TRBJ2-7; D is undetermined. Looked up from germline, CDR1 is SGHVS and CDR2 is FNYEAQ. The ends were cut back, 5 bases at V and 3 bases at J, with 5 bases in the middle. The CDR3 contains 11 residues. The CDR3 protein is CASSPGYEQYF. Written as DNA, the CDR3 is TGTGCCAGCAGCCCCGGCTACGAGCAGTACTTC.

There are many counts of this clonotype. V usage is TRBV4-1 and J usage is TRBJ2-3; D may be TRBD2 (6 bases). CDR1 and CDR2 (germline): MGHRA, YSYEKL. The CDR3 is 14 amino acids. V lost 5 bases and J 0 bases, leaving 9 bases between the germline ends. The CDR3 sequence is CASSGGGSTDTQYF. For the CDR3, the DNA is TGCGCCAGCAGCGGGGGAGGTAGCACAGATACGCAGTATTTT.